There are many counts of the clone carrying this T cell receptor beta chain. The authors made TCR beta libraries by quantitative 5'-RACE with molecular barcodes. TCRdb used MiXCR to reprocess the 5' RACE reads, holding one entry per CDR3 protein. There are roughly 42,000 distinct CDR3 sequences in the sample; roughly 2.5% occur only once, and roughly 4.4% lies in the top ten. The entry originates in a study of CD8 T cells in ankylosing spondylitis. The germline gives CDR1 SGDLS, CDR2 YYNGEE. The CDR3 contains 12 residues. Trimming took 0 bases from V and 11 from J, leaving 6 bases between them. This receptor was identified in a male donor with ankylosing spondylitis or in good health (not recorded which). J is TRBJ1-6 and V is TRBV9; D unclear. Material: blood, either unsorted or a sorted T cell fraction (not recorded which). The CDR3 sequence is CASSVGVPPLHF. For the CDR3, the DNA is TGTGCCAGCAGCGTAGGGGTACCACCCCTCCACTTT.